This T cell receptor (beta chain) was retrieved from a study of response to subunit inactivated influenza vaccine. Study-wide results and caveats: A suggestion made by the authors is that each seasonal influenza vaccination recruits few new T cells.

TCRdb fed the RT-PCR reads into MiXCR, producing one record per CDR3 protein. The sample lists approximately 500,000 distinct CDR3 sequences, approximately 14% occurring once. A remark on this clonotype: Its antigen remains unidentified.

The CDR3 runs to 13 residues. Germline V CDR1 and CDR2: KGHSH, LQKENI. Trimming left V 6 bases short and J 9 bases short, with 12 bases between. This rearrangement joins TRBV18 to TRBJ1-6; no definite D call. The clonotype comes from a man between 45 and 60 years old who received an inactivated influenza vaccine. The specimen was PBMCs from blood, collected roughly 12 days after vaccination. CDR3 sequence: CASSSGTTSPLHF. CDR3 sequence (DNA): TGTGCCAGCTCGTCCGGTACGACTTCACCCCTCCACTTT.